These 27 T cell receptor beta chains were sequenced from one sample in a study of blood T cell repertoires in COVID-19. Clones were sequenced by immunoSEQ multiplex PCR, and TCRdb holds only the in-frame ones, with some missing. Of roughly 50,000 clones listed, around nine tenths are singletons. The sample was peripheral blood. These receptor sequences come from a woman in her thirties or forties with active COVID-19.

This chain links TRBV5-4 with TRBJ2-5; tentative D call: TRBD2 (6 bases). The CDR3 sequence is 14 residues long. From germline, CDR1 is SGHNT and CDR2 YYREEE (reference sequence). Trimming took off 0 bases at V and 4 bases at J, with 10 bases between the two ends. CDR3 amino acids: CASSLGGVGETQYF. Written as DNA, the CDR3 is TGTGCCAGCAGCTTGGGGGGGGTCGGAGAGACCCAGTACTTC. Variable domain in full (rest from reference TRBV5-4 and TRBJ2-5): ETGVTQSPTHLIKTRGQQVTLRCSSQSGHNTVSWYQQALGQGPQFIFQYYREEENGRGNFPPRFSGLQFPNYSSELNVNALELDDSALYLCASSLGGVGETQYFGPGTRLLVL.

The chain recombines TRBV18 with TRBJ1-4, with D possibly matching TRBD1 (5 bases). Germline CDR1 is KGHSH and CDR2 is LQKENI. The CDR3 consists of 16 residues. Trimming cost V 5 bases and J 0 bases, with 13 bases left between them. As DNA, the CDR3 is TGTGCCAGCTCAACCGGGACTCTCGCAACTAATGAAAAACTGTTTTTT. Its translation is CASSTGTLATNEKLFF.

This clone has only a few counts. This chain connects TRBV9 to TRBJ2-7, with 7 bases aligning to TRBD1. The trim removed 0 bases at V and 7 bases at J, leaving 10 bases unmatched. Germline CDR1 is SGDLS and CDR2 is YYNGEE. This CDR3 is 15 amino acids long. The DNA of the CDR3 is TGTGCCAGCAGCGTAGGTTCGAGGGGGCTGGGTGAGCAGTACTTC. The encoded protein is CASSVGSRGLGEQYF.

This chain uses TRBV27 with TRBJ2-7; D is perhaps TRBD2 (6 bases). The CDR3 covers 11 residues. Germline lookup yields CDR1 MNHEY and CDR2 SMNVEV (reference sequence). V lost 8 bases to trimming and J lost 3 bases, with 8 bases between them. The CDR3 loop reads CASRGVYEQYF. The CDR3 DNA reads TGTGCCAGCCGCGGGGTCTACGAGCAGTACTTC.

This clone is a singleton in its sample. The rearrangement joins TRBV5-6 to TRBJ1-6; 12 nucleotides align to TRBD1. With 4 bases clipped from V and 13 bases from J, the junction kept 6 bases outside the gene matches. This CDR3 comprises 14 residues. CDR1 SGHDT and CDR2 YYEEEE come from the germline V gene. The CDR3 DNA sequence: TGTGCCAGCAGCCTGGGACAGGGGGCGTTTCCCCTCCACTTT. Translation: CASSLGQGAFPLHF. Full variable domain (remainder filled in from reference TRBV5-6 and TRBJ1-6): DAGVTQSPTHLIKTRGQQVTLRCSPKSGHDTVSWYQQALGQGPQFIFQYYEEEERQRGNFPDRFSGHQFPNYSSELNVNALLLGDSALYLCASSLGQGAFPLHFGNGTRLTVT.

The genes are TRBV11-1 and TRBJ1-2, with TRBD1 matching 7 bases. Germline V lookup: CDR1 SGHAT, CDR2 FQDESV (reference sequence). The CDR3 loop spans 14 amino acids. V shed 5 bases and J 0 bases; nucleotides not matched to a gene: 3. CDR3 residues: CASSRDSANYGYTF. CDR3 in DNA: TGTGCCAGCAGCCGGGACAGTGCTAACTATGGCTACACCTTC.

This chain uses TRBV10-2 with TRBJ1-5, with a tentative D call TRBD1 (6 bases). The CDR3 has 14 residues. Trimming removed 4 bases from V and 4 bases from J, with 11 bases in between. Germline lookup yields CDR1 WSHSY and CDR2 SAAADI. The CDR3 DNA reads as TGCGCCAGCAGTGTTGCCAGGGGAAATCAGCCCCAGCATTTT. Translating gives CASSVARGNQPQHF.

V usage is TRBV10-3 and J usage is TRBJ2-5; 14 nucleotides line up with TRBD2. The CDR3 runs 15 residues. Germline V gene sequence: CDR1 ENHRY, CDR2 SYGVKD. The J segment lost 2 bases and the V segment lost 6 bases, leaving 2 bases of the junction unmatched. CDR3 in DNA: TGTGCCATCAGGGGGACTAGCGGGGGACAAGAGACCCAGTACTTC. This encodes CAIRGTSGGQETQYF.

CDR3 coding DNA: TGTGCCAGCAGTTACGTCCCAGGGGGCACCCTTGGAGCTTTCTTT. Translated, it gives CASSYVPGGTLGAFF. The rearrangement joins TRBV6-2 or TRBV6-3 to TRBJ1-1; 8 nucleotides agree with TRBD1. Germline V CDR1 and CDR2: MNHEY, SVGEGT. This CDR3 is built from 15 residues. V gave up 2 bases and J gave up 10 bases; unmatched junction bases: 12.

This sequence joins TRBV6-5 and TRBJ1-2, with TRBD1 matching over 8 bases. Germline CDR1 reads MNHEY; CDR2 reads SVGAGI. V lost 8 bases, J lost 6 bases, and 11 bases stayed unmatched. This CDR3 is 14 amino acids long. The CDR3 region has the DNA TGTGCCAGCTCCCATATAGGGACAGGCGATGGCTACACCTTC. Protein product: CASSHIGTGDGYTF.

The chain uses TRBV19 and TRBJ1-1; possible D gene TRBD1, 5 bases. The germline V and J ends were trimmed by 5 bases and 8 bases, with 18 bases remaining between them. The germline gives CDR1 LNHDA, CDR2 SQIVND (reference sequence). The CDR3 spans 14 residues. The CDR3 sequence: CASSRGPGRTEAFF. CDR3 DNA sequence: TGTGCCAGTAGTCGGGGCCCCGGGAGGACCGAAGCTTTCTTT.

This clone has only a few counts. The chain combines TRBV29-1 with TRBJ2-7; perhaps TRBD1 as D (6 bases). This CDR3 spans 12 amino acids. CDR1 SQVTM and CDR2 ANQGSEA come from the germline V gene. V was cut by 4 bases and J by 5 bases, with 12 bases left in between. The CDR3 region has the DNA TGCAGCGTTGGGGCAGGGGAACACGAGCAGTACTTC. Protein: CSVGAGEHEQYF.

The rearrangement uses TRBV19 and TRBJ2-5; 7 bases are shared with TRBD1. The CDR3 covers 18 residues. J gave up 3 bases and V 1 base, and 14 bases lay outside the gene matches. Germline V gene lookup returns CDR1 LNHDA and CDR2 SQIVND (reference sequence). CDR3 in DNA: TGTGCCAGTAGTATAGTGTTCGGTCGGTGGGACAGTAAAGAGACCCAGTACTTC. Its protein product is CASSIVFGRWDSKETQYF.

The gene calls are TRBV15 and TRBJ1-1; 11 positions agree with TRBD1. This CDR3 contains 14 residues. Germline CDR1 LNHNV, CDR2 YYDKDF (reference sequence). After removal of 5 bases from V and 5 bases from J, the junction contained 4 bases not matched to a gene. The CDR3 DNA follows: TGTGCCACCAGCCCCGGGACAGGGGGGACTGAAGCTTTCTTT. As protein: CATSPGTGGTEAFF.

The genes are TRBV3-1 (or the pseudogene TRBV3-2) and TRBJ1-1; 7 bases line up with TRBD1. The ends lost 5 bases at V and 4 bases at J; junction bases unmatched: 10. The germline V gene encodes CDR1 LGHDT and CDR2 YNNKEL (reference sequence). This CDR3 region has 15 residues. The CDR3: CASSYQGVGGTEAFF. The DNA of the CDR3 is TGTGCCAGCAGCTACCAGGGGGTAGGGGGCACTGAAGCTTTCTTT.

This chain links TRBV10-3 with TRBJ1-5, with unresolved D. The CDR3 length is 14 residues. Germline V CDR1 and CDR2: ENHRY, SYGVKD. Trimming cost V 0 bases and J 4 bases, with 7 bases left between them. CDR3 bases: TGTGCCATCAGTGAGTCAGGCGGAAATCAGCCCCAGCATTTT. This encodes CAISESGGNQPQHF.

V is TRBV7-6 and J is TRBJ2-1; a weak D match, TRBD2 (7 bases). Between the trimmed V and J ends, which lost 5 bases and 3 bases, there was a span of 17 bases. The V gene's germline CDR1 is SGHVS and CDR2 FNYEAQ. The CDR3 is 16 amino acids. The DNA of the CDR3 is TGTGCCAGCAGCGACGTTAGAGGGGGGGTCTACAATGAGCAGTTCTTC. This sequence encodes CASSDVRGGVYNEQFF.

J is TRBJ2-5 and V is TRBV19, with a weak D call TRBD2 (6 bases). Germline V gene lookup returns CDR1 LNHDA and CDR2 SQIVND (reference sequence). CDR3 length: 17 residues. V was trimmed by 1 base and J by 2 bases, leaving 17 bases between them. The DNA for the CDR3 is TGTGCCAGTAGTATAGTAGGGAGAGGAGGGTGGCAAGAGACCCAGTACTTC. As protein: CASSIVGRGGWQETQYF.

This chain uses TRBV25-1 with TRBJ2-1, with D possibly TRBD1 on 6 matching bases. This CDR3 has 15 residues. CDR1 is MGHDK and CDR2 is SYGVNS in the germline V gene. V shed 4 bases and J shed 0 bases, with 10 bases lying between them. This CDR3 reads CASSGGRGSYNEQFF. The CDR3, as DNA: TGTGCCAGCAGTGGGGGCAGGGGCTCCTACAATGAGCAGTTCTTC.

The rearrangement joins TRBV18 to TRBJ1-1; D is possibly TRBD1 (6 bases). V gave up 3 bases and J gave up 1 base, with 12 bases separating them. Germline V gene data show CDR1 as KGHSH and CDR2 as LQKENI. The CDR3 totals 15 residues. CDR3 nucleotides: TGTGCCAGCTCACCCCAACAGGGCTCGAACACTGAAGCTTTCTTT. It is translated as CASSPQQGSNTEAFF.

This chain joins TRBV30 and TRBJ2-3; D uncertain. From germline, CDR1 is GTSNPN and CDR2 SVGIG (reference sequence). V was cut by 4 bases and J by 4 bases, with 6 bases left in between. This CDR3 has 11 residues. This CDR3 is CAWKSADTQYF. DNA for the CDR3: TGTGCCTGGAAAAGCGCAGATACGCAGTATTTT.

CDR3 sequence (DNA): TGTGCCTGGAGTGTTCTGTGGAGTCGGGGGAACACTGAAGCTTTCTTT. It encodes CAWSVLWSRGNTEAFF. The chain employs TRBV30 and TRBJ1-1, with D unclear. V dropped 0 bases and J dropped 1 base, with 15 bases sitting between them. Germline values: CDR1 GTSNPN, CDR2 SVGIG (reference sequence). The CDR3 extends over 16 amino acids. The full variable domain, in which reference TRBV30 and TRBJ1-1 provide the parts outside the CDR3, is SQTIHQWPATLVQPVGSPLSLECTVEGTSNPNLYWYRQAAGRGLQLLFYSVGIGQISSEVPQNLSASRPQDRQFILSSKKLLLSDSGFYLCAWSVLWSRGNTEAFFGQGTRLTVV.

This chain links TRBV14 with TRBJ2-2; TRBD1 matches 8 bases. V shed 7 bases, J shed 0 bases, and the junction held 7 bases outside the gene matches. This CDR3 spans 16 amino acids. Germline V gene lookup returns CDR1 SGHDN and CDR2 FVKESK. This chain's CDR3 is CASNSRGLSNTGELFF. The CDR3 DNA reads TGTGCCAGCAACAGCAGGGGGCTATCGAACACCGGGGAGCTGTTTTTT.

The chain uses TRBV6-6 and TRBJ1-1, with D unclear. The CDR3 is 11 residues long. The ends were cut back, 6 bases at V and 1 base at J, with 3 bases in the middle. Germline CDR1 and CDR2: MNHNY and SVGAGI (reference sequence). The CDR3 loop is CASSRNTEAFF. The CDR3 DNA is TGTGCCAGCAGCCGGAACACTGAAGCTTTCTTT.

CDR3 nucleotides: TGCAGCGTTGCCGGACAGGCAGAGACGAACACTGAAGCTTTCTTT. Translated, it gives CSVAGQAETNTEAFF. The V call is TRBV29-1, the J call TRBJ1-1; TRBD1 matches at 7 bases. The germline gives CDR1 SQVTM, CDR2 ANQGSEA. V lost 4 bases, J lost 1 base, and 9 bases stayed unmatched. The CDR3 loop spans 15 amino acids. The whole variable domain, filled in from reference TRBV29-1 and TRBJ1-1, reads SAVISQKPSRDICQRGTSLTIQCQVDSQVTMMFWYRQQPGQSLTLIATANQGSEATYESGFVIDKFPISRPNLTFSTLTVSNMSPEDSSIYLCSVAGQAETNTEAFFGQGTRLTVV.

V usage is TRBV6-2 or TRBV6-3 and J usage is TRBJ1-6; a possible D gene is TRBD1 (6 bases). Trimming removed 0 bases from V and 10 bases from J, with 19 bases in between. This CDR3 comprises 17 residues. CDR1 is MNHEY and CDR2 is SVGEGT in the germline V gene. CDR3 sequence reads: CASSYSRPGGGGSPLHF. The DNA of the CDR3 is TGTGCCAGCAGTTACTCGAGGCCAGGCGGTGGGGGCTCACCCCTCCACTTT.

The rearrangement uses TRBV10-3 and TRBJ2-5, with 9 bases lining up with TRBD1. CDR3 length equals 14 residues. The V segment lost 8 bases and the J segment 4 bases; nucleotides outside the gene matches: 8. Germline values: CDR1 ENHRY, CDR2 SYGVKD. The CDR3 region has the DNA TGTGCCATCGGATCGGGACAGGGCTCAGAGACCCAGTACTTC. Its translation: CAIGSGQGSETQYF.